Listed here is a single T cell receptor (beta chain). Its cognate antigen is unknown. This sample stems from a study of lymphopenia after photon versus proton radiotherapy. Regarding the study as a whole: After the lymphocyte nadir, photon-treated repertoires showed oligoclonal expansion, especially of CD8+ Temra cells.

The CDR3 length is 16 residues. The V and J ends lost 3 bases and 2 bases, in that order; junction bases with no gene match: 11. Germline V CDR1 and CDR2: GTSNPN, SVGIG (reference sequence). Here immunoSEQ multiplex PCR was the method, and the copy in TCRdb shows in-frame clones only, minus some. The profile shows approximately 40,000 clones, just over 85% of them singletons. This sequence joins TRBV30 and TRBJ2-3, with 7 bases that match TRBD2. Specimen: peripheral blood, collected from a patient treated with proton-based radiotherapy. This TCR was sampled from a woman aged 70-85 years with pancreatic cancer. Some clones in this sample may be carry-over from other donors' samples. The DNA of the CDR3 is TGTGCCTGGAGCCCTAAACTAGCGCCATACACAGATACGCAGTATTTT. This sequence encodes CAWSPKLAPYTDTQYF.